The entry that follows covers one TCR beta chain sequence. Its antigen is not known. The sample originates from a study of T cell repertoires in cytomegalovirus infection. Study-level information: CMV epitopes in the study were HLA-C-restricted (recently identified) and HLA-B-restricted (well studied). Public signatures in TCR beta pointed to CMV infection and matching HLA type.

V was trimmed by 6 bases and J by 15 bases, leaving 15 bases between them. CDR3 length: 11 residues. The germline gives CDR1 LNHDA, CDR2 SQIVND (reference sequence). TCRdb fed the reads into MiXCR, producing one record per CDR3 protein. Found here are approximately 74,000 distinct CDR3 sequences, about 37% of them singletons; the top ten hold 93%. Whole-study findings and limits: CMV carriers having the relevant HLA were flagged by cumulative public TCR beta family frequency. Dominating the ex vivo response were TCR beta clonotypes that were CMV-specific and HLA-C-restricted.

The TCR was taken from a human donor in good health (CMV status not recorded). Some clones in this sample may be carry-over from other donors' samples. This rearrangement joins TRBV19 to TRBJ2-1, with D possibly TRBD2 on 5 matching bases. This sample comprised CD8+ T cells from cultured PBMCs, obtained from culture after CMV antigen stimulation. CDR3 sequence: CASRSGNQGFF. The DNA of the CDR3 is TGTGCCAGTAGATCGGGGAATCAAGGGTTCTTC. Using reference TRBV19 and TRBJ2-1 for the parts outside the CDR3, the full variable domain is DGGITQSPKYLFRKEGQNVTLSCEQNLNHDAMYWYRQDPGQGLRLIYYSQIVNDFQKGDIAEGYSVSREKKESFPLTVTSAQKNPTAFYLCASRSGNQGFFGPGTRLTVL.